The TCR beta chain under discussion was sequenced for a study of control samples from healthy donors and cancer patients. V shed 4 bases and J 3 bases; nucleotides not matched to a gene: 4. Looked up from germline, CDR1 is LGHDT and CDR2 is YNNKEL (reference sequence). CDR3 length: 14 residues. Assay used: immunoSEQ multiplex PCR; TCRdb lists only in-frame clones, some missing. The sample has 130,000 or so clones, 80% to 95% seen once. Sequencing was carried out using blood. The gene calls are TRBV3-1 (or the pseudogene TRBV3-2) and TRBJ1-2; 8 bases match TRBD1. The source is a man aged 40-49 years in good health. The CDR3 region is CASSLPGQDYGYTF. In nucleotides, the CDR3 is TGTGCCAGCAGCCTTCCGGGACAGGACTATGGCTACACCTTC.